One and the same sample provided the 6 T cell receptor beta chains below, sequenced in a study of blood T cells in healthy people across ages. Primers used in a second PCR of about 6 to 11 cycles were a sample-barcoded 5' primer and a J-beta primer mix. From the 5' RACE reads, TCRdb called clonotypes with MiXCR, one entry per CDR3 protein. The sample lists around 1,900,000 distinct CDR3 sequences, 35% to 50% occurring once. The material sequenced was blood. Every receptor here comes from a human donor in good health.

The chain combines TRBV4-3 with TRBJ2-1; TRBD2 agrees at 7 bases. The CDR3 extends over 17 amino acids. Unmatched junction bases numbered 10, after V lost 1 base and J lost 4 bases. CDR1 LGHNA and CDR2 YSLEER come from the germline V gene. The CDR3 loop reads CASSQVPWGGGYNEQFF. CDR3 nucleotides: TGCGCCAGCAGCCAAGTCCCTTGGGGGGGTGGGTACAATGAGCAGTTCTTC.

The V gene is TRBV7-9, the J gene TRBJ2-1, with 10 positions matching TRBD2. The CDR3 extends over 19 amino acids. The germline V gene encodes CDR1 SEHNR and CDR2 FQNEAQ (reference sequence). With V trimmed by 5 bases and J by 7 bases, 20 bases remained unmatched. As DNA, the CDR3 is TGTGCCAGCAGCCCCCCCCTCCCGGTTAGCGGGGGGTTCTGGAATGAGCAGTTCTTC. It is translated as CASSPPLPVSGGFWNEQFF. Full variable domain (rest looked up from reference TRBV7-9 and TRBJ2-1): DTGVSQNPRHKITKRGQNVTFRCDPISEHNRLYWYRQTLGQGPEFLTYFQNEAQLEKSRLLSDRFSAERPKGSFSTLEIQRTEQGDSAMYLCASSPPLPVSGGFWNEQFFGPGTRLTVL.

The chain uses TRBV29-1 and TRBJ1-2; TRBD1 aligns across 7 bases. J gave up 5 bases and V 3 bases, and 9 bases lay outside the gene matches. The CDR3 is 14 amino acids. CDR1 is SQVTM and CDR2 is ANQGSEA in the germline V gene. The CDR3 is CSVETGQDKYGYTF. The CDR3 DNA is TGCAGCGTTGAGACAGGACAGGACAAATATGGCTACACCTTC.

This clonotype was counted a single time. The CDR3 coding sequence is TGTGCCAGCAGCTCATGGTCTGATACGCAGTATTTT. Translated: CASSSWSDTQYF. The V gene is TRBV7-6, the J gene TRBJ2-3; D is uncertain. Deletions cut 4 bases from V and 6 bases from J, with 8 bases between. Germline values: CDR1 SGHVS, CDR2 FNYEAQ. This CDR3 has 12 amino acids.

V is TRBV28 and J is TRBJ1-4; 7 bases map to TRBD1. The germline V gene has CDR1 MDHEN and CDR2 SYDVKM. The CDR3 extends over 12 amino acids. J lost 10 bases, V lost 2 bases, and 1 base had no gene match. CDR3 DNA sequence: TGTGCCAGCAGTTTACAGGGGGGAAAACTGTTTTTT. Residues: CASSLQGGKLFF.

This clonotype came up a few times. The rearrangement links TRBV12-3 or TRBV12-4 to TRBJ2-1; 9 bases are a match to TRBD1. The CDR3 runs to 18 residues. The junction had 18 bases not matched to a gene; V was cut back by 5 bases and J by 7 bases. The CDR3 region has the DNA TGTGCCAGCAGTCTGAGGTTAGGGGGACAGGGAATGAATAATGAGCAGTTCTTC. Protein: CASSLRLGGQGMNNEQFF.